The T cell receptor beta chain described here comes from a study of response to subunit inactivated influenza vaccine. TCRdb reanalysed the RT-PCR reads using MiXCR and keeps one entry per CDR3 protein. The table shows 710,000 or so distinct CDR3 sequences, with around a sixth occurring only once. This clonotype showed up many times. Germline assignment: CDR1 LNHNV and CDR2 YYDKDF (reference sequence). With 1 base removed from V and 6 bases from J, the gap between germline ends came to 12 bases. This CDR3 region has 14 residues. The sequences come from PBMCs from blood, collected approximately 13 days after vaccination. J is TRBJ1-2 and V is TRBV15, with a tentative D call TRBD1 (5 bases). The clonotype was recovered from a man aged 50-59 years who received an inactivated influenza vaccine. CDR3 region: CATSRVGGIDGYTF. CDR3 DNA: TGTGCCACCAGCAGAGTCGGGGGGATCGATGGCTACACCTTC.